Sequencing of this T cell receptor (beta chain) was carried out in a study of blood T cell repertoires in COVID-19. This CDR3 has 20 amino acids. From germline, CDR1 is SGHRS and CDR2 YFSETQ. The V segment lost 0 bases and the J segment 5 bases; nucleotides outside the gene matches: 15. Sequenced by immunoSEQ multiplex PCR; TCRdb stores in-frame clones only, minus some. The sample includes about 73,000 clones, about 83% of them seen just once. The V gene is TRBV5-1, the J gene TRBJ1-6; TRBD1 matches at 9 bases. Source material: peripheral blood. The TCR was taken from a woman in her fifties or sixties with acute or convalescent COVID-19. The CDR3 here is CASSLGPGQGLRGDNSPLHF. CDR3 DNA sequence: TGCGCCAGCAGCTTGGGTCCGGGACAGGGACTGAGAGGGGATAATTCACCCCTCCACTTT.